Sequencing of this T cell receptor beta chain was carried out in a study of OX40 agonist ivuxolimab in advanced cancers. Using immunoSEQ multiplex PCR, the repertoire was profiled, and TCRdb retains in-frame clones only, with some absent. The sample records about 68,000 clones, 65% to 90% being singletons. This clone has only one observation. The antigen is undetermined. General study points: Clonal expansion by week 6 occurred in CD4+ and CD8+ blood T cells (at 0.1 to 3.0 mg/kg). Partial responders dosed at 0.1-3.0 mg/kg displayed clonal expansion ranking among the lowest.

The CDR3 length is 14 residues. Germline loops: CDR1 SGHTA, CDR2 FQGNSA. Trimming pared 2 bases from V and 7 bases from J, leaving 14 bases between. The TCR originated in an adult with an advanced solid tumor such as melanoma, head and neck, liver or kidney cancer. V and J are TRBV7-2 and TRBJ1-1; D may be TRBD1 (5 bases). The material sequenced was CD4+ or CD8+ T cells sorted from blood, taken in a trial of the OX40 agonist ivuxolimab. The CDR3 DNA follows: TGTGCCAGCAGCTTACGATCCAGGGCAAATGAAGCTTTCTTT. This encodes CASSLRSRANEAFF.